The 27 T cell receptor beta chains presented below share a single source sample, sequenced in a study of blood T cell repertoires in COVID-19. Sequenced by immunoSEQ multiplex PCR; TCRdb stores in-frame clones only, minus some. The table includes about 160,000 clones, 70% to 90% detected once. Sequencing input: peripheral blood. Every receptor here comes from a human donor in a cohort sampled during active COVID-19.

The sample holds a few counts of this clone. CDR3 DNA: TGTGCCTGGAGTACCCCAGGTCAACCCACCTTC. Its protein product is CAWSTPGQPTF. The rearrangement links TRBV30 to TRBJ1-2, with unresolved D. CDR1 and CDR2 from the germline V gene are GTSNPN and SVGIG (reference sequence). The CDR3 covers 11 residues. V lost 2 bases and J lost 13, with 14 bases in between.

The chain combines TRBV3-1 (or the pseudogene TRBV3-2) with TRBJ2-2; the D gene is possibly TRBD1 (6 bases). This CDR3 spans 16 amino acids. CDR1 and CDR2 from the germline V gene are LGHDT and YNNKEL (reference sequence). Trimming removed 3 bases from V and 4 bases from J, with 15 bases in between. The CDR3 DNA reads TGTGCCAGCAGCCATCCTGACAGGACCCTCACCGGGGAGCTGTTTTTT. Encoded protein: CASSHPDRTLTGELFF.

The chain is built from TRBV28 and TRBJ1-5, with D maybe TRBD1 (6 bases). Deletions cut 1 base from V and 6 bases from J, with 10 bases between. From germline, CDR1 is MDHEN and CDR2 SYDVKM. The CDR3 is 14 residues long. The DNA of the CDR3 is TGTGCCAGCAGTTTATACAGGGTGAGTCAGCCCCAGCATTTT. The encoded protein is CASSLYRVSQPQHF.

The chain is built from TRBV7-9 and TRBJ2-7; possibly TRBD1 for D (6 bases). This CDR3 is built from 13 residues. Trimming pared 3 bases from V and 5 bases from J, leaving 11 bases between. Germline assignment: CDR1 SEHNR and CDR2 FQNEAQ (reference sequence). The DNA for the CDR3 is TGTGCCAGCAGCTTTACACAGGGTCACGAGCAGTACTTC. Its protein product is CASSFTQGHEQYF.

The chain is built from TRBV2 and TRBJ2-7; maybe TRBD2 (5 bases). Germline V gene sequence: CDR1 SNHLY, CDR2 FYNNEI. V was pared by 7 bases and J by 7 bases, with 14 bases between. CDR3 length equals 12 residues. CDR3 protein: CASNKGGAEQYF. CDR3 DNA: TGTGCCAGCAATAAAGGAGGTGCTGAGCAGTACTTC.

This chain links TRBV27 with TRBJ1-1; the match to TRBD1 covers 12 bases. Per the germline V gene, CDR1 is MNHEY and CDR2 is SMNVEV (reference sequence). This CDR3 has 17 amino acids. Germline trimming cut 1 base from V and 1 base from J; bases unmatched to any gene: 4. The CDR3 is CASSLWGTGGANTEAFF. The CDR3 DNA sequence: TGTGCCAGCAGTTTATGGGGGACAGGGGGCGCGAACACTGAAGCTTTCTTT.

This clone was recorded a few times. The chain carries TRBV4-3 and TRBJ2-7; D remains unclear. Germline-derived CDR1 and CDR2 are LGHNA and YSLEER. The CDR3 spans 14 residues. The germline V and J ends were trimmed by 0 bases and 6 bases, with 12 bases remaining between them. This chain's CDR3 is CASSQETRFSEQYF. In DNA form, the CDR3 reads TGCGCCAGCAGCCAAGAGACTCGCTTCTCCGAGCAGTACTTC.

This rearrangement joins TRBV7-2 to TRBJ1-4, with 7 nucleotides matching TRBD1. CDR1 is SGHTA, CDR2 FQGNSA, per germline. The CDR3 totals 16 residues. Trimming removed 0 bases from V and 4 bases from J; junction bases left unmatched: 5. CDR3 bases: TGTGCCAGCAGCTTAGCTAGACAGGGAATTAATGAAAAACTGTTTTTT. Translating gives CASSLARQGINEKLFF. Filled out from reference TRBV7-2 and TRBJ1-4, the complete variable domain reads GAGVSQSPSNKVTEKGKDVELRCDPISGHTALYWYRQSLGQGLEFLIYFQGNSAPDKSGLPSDRFSAERTGGSVSTLTIQRTQQEDSAVYLCASSLARQGINEKLFFGSGTQLSVL.

In its sample, this clone was seen once. The V call is TRBV5-5, the J call TRBJ1-5, with no clear D. The V and J ends lost 1 base and 0 bases respectively, with 8 bases between them. The CDR3 runs 15 residues. CDR1 and CDR2 (germline): SGHKS, YYEKEE (reference sequence). The DNA for the CDR3 is TGTGCCAGCAGCTTGTGGGCCGATAGCAATCAGCCCCAGCATTTT. As protein: CASSLWADSNQPQHF.

V and J are TRBV11-2 and TRBJ2-7; the match to TRBD2 covers 7 bases. From germline, CDR1 is SGHAT and CDR2 FQNNGV. V dropped 1 base and J dropped 2; count of bases not matched to a gene: 8. The CDR3 runs to 16 residues. The CDR3 region is CASSLVTSGTTYEQYF. The DNA of the CDR3 is TGTGCCAGCAGCTTAGTAACAAGCGGGACGACCTACGAGCAGTACTTC.

The rearrangement uses TRBV7-7 and TRBJ2-1; 12 positions agree with TRBD2. CDR1 and CDR2 from the germline V gene are SSHAT and FNYEAQ (reference sequence). CDR3 length equals 15 residues. V lost 0 bases and J lost 12; bases outside the gene matches: 6. CDR3 in amino acids: CASSLAPGLAGRQFF. Here the CDR3 DNA reads TGTGCCAGCAGCTTAGCTCCCGGACTAGCGGGGAGGCAGTTCTTC.

This clone has only one observation. This rearrangement joins TRBV4-3 to TRBJ2-7, with a weak D call TRBD2 (6 bases). V lost 0 bases, J lost 5 bases, and 11 bases lay in between. From germline, CDR1 is LGHNA and CDR2 YSLEER. The CDR3 is 14 amino acids. The CDR3 spells CASSQDRGGNEQYF. Written as DNA, the CDR3 is TGCGCCAGCAGCCAAGATAGGGGAGGCAACGAGCAGTACTTC.

In this sample, this clone turned up a few times. This chain links TRBV9 with TRBJ1-6, with 10 bases fitting TRBD1. After removal of 3 bases from V and 7 bases from J, the junction contained 4 bases not matched to a gene. This CDR3 has 15 amino acids. Germline V gene data show CDR1 as SGDLS and CDR2 as YYNGEE. In DNA, the CDR3 is TGTGCCAGCAGCGGGACAGGGGGAGGGAATTCACCCCTCCACTTT. This encodes CASSGTGGGNSPLHF.

The rearrangement links TRBV4-3 to TRBJ1-2, with D possibly being TRBD1 (6 bases). Trimming took off 1 base at V and 8 bases at J, with 11 bases between the two ends. This CDR3 spans 13 amino acids. Per the germline V gene, CDR1 is LGHNA and CDR2 is YSLEER. Written as DNA, the CDR3 is TGCGCCAGCAGCCAAGGCGTACAGGGCGGCTACACCTTC. It translates to CASSQGVQGGYTF.

This clone has only a few counts. V usage is TRBV20-1 and J usage is TRBJ1-6; 7 bases match TRBD1. The length of the CDR3 is 14 residues. V lost 3 bases, J lost 6 bases, and 5 bases stayed unmatched. Germline values: CDR1 DFQATT, CDR2 SNEGSKA (reference sequence). CDR3 coding DNA: TGCAGTGCTAGTAAGGGGGCGGTTAATTCACCCCTCCACTTT. This gives the protein CSASKGAVNSPLHF.

The rearrangement joins TRBV30 to TRBJ2-3, with TRBD1 as a possible D gene (6 bases). Germline V CDR1 and CDR2: GTSNPN, SVGIG (reference sequence). Trimming removed 0 bases from V and 0 bases from J, with 10 bases in between. The CDR3 loop spans 15 amino acids. CDR3 loop: CAWSVGRGSTDTQYF. The CDR3 DNA reads as TGTGCCTGGAGTGTAGGCAGGGGAAGCACAGATACGCAGTATTTT. The variable domain in full, with the rest retrieved from reference TRBV30 and TRBJ2-3, is SQTIHQWPATLVQPVGSPLSLECTVEGTSNPNLYWYRQAAGRGLQLLFYSVGIGQISSEVPQNLSASRPQDRQFILSSKKLLLSDSGFYLCAWSVGRGSTDTQYFGPGTRLTVL.

The count of this clone is one. The V call is TRBV2, the J call TRBJ2-1; D not resolved. The CDR3 length is 12 residues. Per the germline V gene, CDR1 is SNHLY and CDR2 is FYNNEI. Trimming took off 7 bases at V and 8 bases at J, with 12 bases between the two ends. The CDR3 coding sequence is TGTGCCAGCACCGAGAGGTATGATGAGCAGTTCTTC. As protein: CASTERYDEQFF.

This sequence joins TRBV5-1 and TRBJ1-4, with 9 positions matching TRBD1. The CDR3 runs 14 residues. Trimming took 3 bases from V and 6 from J; bases not matched to a gene: 3. In germline, CDR1 is SGHRS, CDR2 YFSETQ. CDR3 region: CASSWGQGDEKLFF. The CDR3 DNA sequence: TGCGCCAGCAGCTGGGGACAGGGAGATGAAAAACTGTTTTTT.

V is TRBV20-1 and J is TRBJ2-7; unclear D gene. Germline CDR1 and CDR2: DFQATT and SNEGSKA (reference sequence). The CDR3 consists of 11 residues. Trimming removed 2 bases from V and 6 bases from J, with 8 bases in between. CDR3 DNA sequence: TGCAGTGCTAGACTGTTGGCCGAGCAGTACTTC. Its protein is CSARLLAEQYF.

The chain joins TRBV7-9 to TRBJ1-2; perhaps TRBD1 as D (5 bases). Trimming stripped 2 bases from V and 1 base from J, with 17 bases between. CDR1 and CDR2 (germline): SEHNR, FQNEAQ (reference sequence). The length of the CDR3 is 17 residues. The CDR3 is CASSLQTGTAYNYGYTF. The DNA for the CDR3 is TGTGCCAGCAGCTTACAGACCGGGACTGCCTATAACTATGGCTACACCTTC.

The chain employs TRBV12-3 or TRBV12-4 and TRBJ1-1; D possibly corresponds to TRBD1 (6 bases). CDR3 length: 13 residues. V was cut by 1 base and J by 10 bases, with 13 bases left in between. CDR3 in DNA: TGTGCCAGCAGTTTAGGACAGGCTATGGGAGCTTTCTTT. Translated, it gives CASSLGQAMGAFF.

This clone was detected only a few times. The V and J genes are TRBV14 and TRBJ1-2, with a tentative D call TRBD1 (5 bases). This CDR3 has 13 residues. Trimming cost V 2 bases and J 8 bases, with 12 bases left between them. CDR1 is SGHDN and CDR2 is FVKESK in the germline V gene. The CDR3 DNA is TGTGCCAGCAGCCAACGGGACGGGGGAGGCTACACCTTC. It is translated as CASSQRDGGGYTF. Supplemented by reference TRBV14 and TRBJ1-2, the full variable domain reads EAGVTQFPSHSVIEKGQTVTLRCDPISGHDNLYWYRRVMGKEIKFLLHFVKESKQDESGMPNNRFLAERTGGTYSTLKVQPAELEDSGVYFCASSQRDGGGYTFGSGTRLTVV.

This clone was seen only once. J is TRBJ1-2 and V is TRBV6-5, with D perhaps TRBD1 (6 bases). Germline V gene data show CDR1 as MNHEY and CDR2 as SVGAGI. The germline V and J ends were trimmed by 2 bases and 4 bases, with 8 bases remaining between them. The CDR3 sequence is 13 residues long. The DNA of the CDR3 is TGTGCCAGCAGTTACGGGGGGGCCTATGGCTACACCTTC. Amino acid sequence: CASSYGGAYGYTF.

This chain links TRBV4-3 with TRBJ2-2, with 8 bases matching TRBD2. Germline V lookup: CDR1 LGHNA, CDR2 YSLEER. V lost 0 bases to trimming and J lost 4 bases; unmatched junction nucleotides: 10. This CDR3 region has 18 residues. The CDR3 here is CASSQDNGGTSSTGELFF. DNA of the CDR3: TGCGCCAGCAGCCAAGATAATGGAGGGACTAGTTCCACCGGGGAGCTGTTTTTT.

This clone was observed a few times. The chain has TRBV19 and TRBJ1-2, with 12 nucleotides matching TRBD1. Germline trimming cut 3 bases from V and 8 bases from J; bases unmatched to any gene: 1. From germline, CDR1 is LNHDA and CDR2 SQIVND (reference sequence). The CDR3 has 13 residues. The CDR3 nucleotides read TGTGCCAGTAGTATTGGGACAGGGGGCGGCTACACCTTC. It yields the protein CASSIGTGGGYTF.

V gene TRBV5-4 combines with J gene TRBJ2-4, with 8 bases fitting TRBD1. Per germline, CDR1 SGHNT and CDR2 YYREEE (reference sequence). The junction had 10 bases not matched to a gene; V was cut back by 4 bases and J by 7 bases. The CDR3 contains 15 residues. This CDR3 reads CASSLRQGLSNIQYF. CDR3 DNA: TGTGCCAGCAGCCTCCGACAGGGGTTATCGAACATTCAGTACTTC.

This clone was seen only once. The V call is TRBV19, the J call TRBJ2-1; 9 bases fit TRBD2. V shed 1 base, J shed 7 bases, and the junction held 11 bases outside the gene matches. The germline V gene encodes CDR1 LNHDA and CDR2 SQIVND (reference sequence). The CDR3 covers 17 residues. CDR3 loop: CASSIGLAASIKNEQFF. DNA for the CDR3: TGTGCCAGTAGTATAGGACTAGCGGCTTCCATCAAGAATGAGCAGTTCTTC.